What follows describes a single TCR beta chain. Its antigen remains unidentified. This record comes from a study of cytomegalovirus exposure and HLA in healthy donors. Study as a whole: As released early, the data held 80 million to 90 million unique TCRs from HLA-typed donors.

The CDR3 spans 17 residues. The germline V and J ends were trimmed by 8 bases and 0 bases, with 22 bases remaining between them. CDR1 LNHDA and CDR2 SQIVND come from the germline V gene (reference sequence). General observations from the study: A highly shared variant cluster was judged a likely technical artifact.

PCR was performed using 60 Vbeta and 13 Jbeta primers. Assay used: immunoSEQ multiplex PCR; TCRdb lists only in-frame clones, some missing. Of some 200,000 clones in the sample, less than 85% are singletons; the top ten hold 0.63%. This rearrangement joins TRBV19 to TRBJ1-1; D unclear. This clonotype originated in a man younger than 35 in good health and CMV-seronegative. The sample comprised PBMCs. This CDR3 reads CASGIPGGPLMNTEAFF. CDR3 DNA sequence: TGTGCCAGTGGAATCCCCGGCGGGCCGCTTATGAACACTGAAGCTTTCTTT. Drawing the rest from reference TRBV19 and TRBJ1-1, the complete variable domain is DGGITQSPKYLFRKEGQNVTLSCEQNLNHDAMYWYRQDPGQGLRLIYYSQIVNDFQKGDIAEGYSVSREKKESFPLTVTSAQKNPTAFYLCASGIPGGPLMNTEAFFGQGTRLTVV.